Listed below are T cell receptor beta chains from one sample, sequenced in a study of tissue T cells after allogeneic stem cell transplantation. Assay: immunoSEQ multiplex PCR; the TCRdb copy retains only in-frame clones and omits some. The data contain about 24,000 clones, about 73% of them singletons. The input for sequencing was tissue from the ileum, taken at autopsy. The receptors stem from an older female donor with lung cancer. Each CDR3 is given with its conserved first and last residue. Fields, in order: J gene, V gene, D gene, clone size, CDR3 protein, CDR3 DNA. D genes are given only for firm matches. Only some rows state a clone size, as once, few, many or a class for expanded clones.

J gene: TRBJ2-1
V gene: TRBV7-2
D gene: TRBD2
clone size: NA
CDR3 protein: CASSAPGLAGNEQFF
CDR3 DNA: TGTGCCAGCAGCGCCCCGGGACTAGCGGGCAATGAGCAGTTCTTC

J gene: TRBJ2-3
V gene: TRBV30
D gene: TRBD2
clone size: NA
CDR3 protein: CAWTLGGTTYTDTQYF
CDR3 DNA: TGTGCCTGGACCCTGGGGGGGACTACCTACACAGATACGCAGTATTTT

J gene: TRBJ2-3
V gene: TRBV7-2
D gene: TRBD2
clone size: NA
CDR3 protein: CASSRTSGGAGDTQYF
CDR3 DNA: TGTGCCAGCAGCCGGACTAGCGGGGGGGCAGGGGATACGCAGTATTTT

J gene: TRBJ1-3
V gene: TRBV9
D gene: NA
clone size: NA
CDR3 protein: CASSVGSTVNTIYF
CDR3 DNA: TGTGCCAGCAGCGTAGGAAGTACCGTAAACACCATATATTTT

J gene: TRBJ2-5
V gene: TRBV6-5
D gene: TRBD1
clone size: NA
CDR3 protein: CASSRQGAGETQYF
CDR3 DNA: TGTGCCAGCAGTCGACAGGGGGCTGGGGAGACCCAGTACTTC

J gene: TRBJ1-5
V gene: TRBV12-3/TRBV12-4
D gene: NA
clone size: NA
CDR3 protein: CASGTEAAQHF
CDR3 DNA: TGTGCCAGCGGGACGGAGGCCGCCCAGCATTTT

J gene: TRBJ2-7
V gene: TRBV6-5
D gene: NA
clone size: NA
CDR3 protein: CASSYSSPDTYEQYF
CDR3 DNA: TGTGCCAGCAGTTACTCCTCCCCGGACACCTACGAGCAGTACTTC

J gene: TRBJ2-3
V gene: TRBV5-1
D gene: NA
clone size: NA
CDR3 protein: CASALKEAQYF
CDR3 DNA: TGCGCCAGCGCCCTAAAGGAGGCGCAGTATTTT

J gene: TRBJ2-7
V gene: TRBV4-2
D gene: TRBD1
clone size: once
CDR3 protein: CASSHSGQRYEQYF
CDR3 DNA: TGTGCCAGCAGCCACTCGGGACAGCGCTACGAGCAGTACTTC

J gene: TRBJ1-1
V gene: TRBV19
D gene: NA
clone size: NA
CDR3 protein: CASSIEFRGAEAFF
CDR3 DNA: TGTGCCAGTAGTATAGAGTTCAGGGGCGCTGAAGCTTTCTTT

J gene: TRBJ1-2
V gene: TRBV12-3/TRBV12-4
D gene: NA
clone size: NA
CDR3 protein: CASSSRYWGYTF
CDR3 DNA: TGTGCCAGCAGTTCCCGTTATTGGGGCTACACCTTC

J gene: TRBJ1-4
V gene: TRBV3-1/TRBV3-2
D gene: NA
clone size: NA
CDR3 protein: CASGERGEKLFF
CDR3 DNA: TGTGCCAGCGGGGAACGGGGGGAAAAACTGTTTTTT

J gene: TRBJ1-1
V gene: TRBV19
D gene: NA
clone size: few
CDR3 protein: CASSMVGADTEAFF
CDR3 DNA: TGTGCCAGTAGTATGGTAGGGGCGGACACTGAAGCTTTCTTT

J gene: TRBJ2-3
V gene: TRBV4-3
D gene: TRBD2
clone size: NA
CDR3 protein: CASSQGWGGEDTQYF
CDR3 DNA: TGCGCCAGCAGCCAAGGTTGGGGGGGAGAAGATACGCAGTATTTT

J gene: TRBJ2-7
V gene: TRBV30
D gene: NA
clone size: NA
CDR3 protein: CAWSVRTPGFEQYF
CDR3 DNA: TGTGCCTGGAGCGTCAGGACTCCCGGATTCGAGCAGTACTTC

J gene: TRBJ2-7
V gene: TRBV21-1
D gene: NA
clone size: NA
CDR3 protein: CASSNPTTELYYEQYF
CDR3 DNA: TGTGCCAGCAGCAACCCAACGACAGAGCTTTACTACGAGCAGTACTTC

J gene: TRBJ2-1
V gene: TRBV3-1/TRBV3-2
D gene: NA
clone size: NA
CDR3 protein: CASSARLNNEQFF
CDR3 DNA: TGTGCCAGCAGCGCCCGACTAAACAATGAGCAGTTCTTC

J gene: TRBJ2-3
V gene: TRBV3-1/TRBV3-2
D gene: NA
clone size: NA
CDR3 protein: CASSQVLGAGLNTQYF
CDR3 DNA: TGTGCCAGCAGCCAAGTACTGGGAGCGGGTCTGAATACGCAGTATTTT

J gene: TRBJ2-1
V gene: TRBV7-2
D gene: TRBD2
clone size: NA
CDR3 protein: CASSSGGGRHNEQFF
CDR3 DNA: TGTGCCAGCAGCTCCGGGGGGGGGCGTCACAATGAGCAGTTCTTC

J gene: TRBJ2-3
V gene: TRBV6-7
D gene: TRBD2
clone size: NA
CDR3 protein: CASSLETSGRAGDTQYF
CDR3 DNA: TGTGCCAGCAGTCTAGAGACTAGCGGGAGGGCCGGGGATACGCAGTATTTT

J gene: TRBJ2-1
V gene: TRBV13
D gene: TRBD2
clone size: once
CDR3 protein: CASSLRGRVTGGAYNEQFF
CDR3 DNA: TGTGCCAGCAGCTTAAGAGGTCGGGTCACGGGAGGCGCCTACAATGAGCAGTTCTTC

J gene: TRBJ1-5
V gene: TRBV5-1
D gene: NA
clone size: NA
CDR3 protein: CASSFEGQPQHF
CDR3 DNA: TGCGCCAGCAGCTTCGAGGGTCAGCCCCAGCATTTT

J gene: TRBJ2-7
V gene: TRBV7-2
D gene: NA
clone size: NA
CDR3 protein: CASSTNHEQYF
CDR3 DNA: TGTGCCAGCAGCACCAACCACGAGCAGTACTTC

J gene: TRBJ2-1
V gene: TRBV29-1
D gene: NA
clone size: NA
CDR3 protein: CSVRTDNYNEQFF
CDR3 DNA: TGCAGCGTCAGGACGGATAACTACAATGAGCAGTTCTTC

J gene: TRBJ2-7
V gene: TRBV2
D gene: TRBD1
clone size: NA
CDR3 protein: CASSHERQGAYEQYF
CDR3 DNA: TGTGCCAGCAGTCACGAAAGACAGGGGGCTTACGAGCAGTACTTC

J gene: TRBJ2-5
V gene: TRBV19
D gene: NA
clone size: once
CDR3 protein: CASSYGGTKPETQYF
CDR3 DNA: TGTGCCAGTTCCTACGGGGGAACAAAGCCAGAGACCCAGTACTTC

J gene: TRBJ1-1
V gene: TRBV5-6
D gene: NA
clone size: NA
CDR3 protein: CASSLAGPTEAFF
CDR3 DNA: TGTGCCAGCAGCTTGGCAGGGCCCACTGAAGCTTTCTTT

J gene: TRBJ1-3
V gene: TRBV19
D gene: NA
clone size: NA
CDR3 protein: CASSQTGTRFSGNTIYF
CDR3 DNA: TGTGCCAGTAGTCAGACCGGGACGCGCTTCTCTGGAAACACCATATATTTT

J gene: TRBJ1-2
V gene: TRBV5-1
D gene: TRBD1
clone size: NA
CDR3 protein: CASSPGQNDGYTF
CDR3 DNA: TGCGCCAGCAGCCCGGGACAGAACGATGGCTACACCTTC

J gene: TRBJ1-1
V gene: TRBV18
D gene: NA
clone size: few
CDR3 protein: CASSPARLNTEAFF
CDR3 DNA: TGTGCCAGCTCACCGGCTAGATTGAACACTGAAGCTTTCTTT

J gene: TRBJ2-7
V gene: TRBV27
D gene: TRBD2
clone size: NA
CDR3 protein: CASSLGSLAGGYEQYF
CDR3 DNA: TGTGCCAGCAGTTTAGGCAGCCTAGCGGGGGGCTACGAGCAGTACTTC

J gene: TRBJ1-2
V gene: TRBV6-5
D gene: NA
clone size: NA
CDR3 protein: CASSDTNGPNYGYTF
CDR3 DNA: TGTGCCAGCAGCGATACCAACGGACCTAACTATGGCTACACCTTC

J gene: TRBJ1-2
V gene: TRBV7-3
D gene: TRBD1
clone size: NA
CDR3 protein: CASSFSGTGGNYGYTF
CDR3 DNA: TGTGCCAGCAGCTTCTCCGGGACAGGGGGCAACTATGGCTACACCTTC

J gene: TRBJ1-1
V gene: TRBV6-5
D gene: NA
clone size: NA
CDR3 protein: CASSRLSSNTEAFF
CDR3 DNA: TGTGCCAGCAGTCGACTGAGTTCGAACACTGAAGCTTTCTTT

J gene: TRBJ1-1
V gene: TRBV12-3/TRBV12-4
D gene: NA
clone size: few
CDR3 protein: CASNVGGSEAFF
CDR3 DNA: TGTGCCAGCAACGTAGGAGGCTCTGAAGCTTTCTTT

J gene: TRBJ1-2
V gene: TRBV19
D gene: TRBD1
clone size: NA
CDR3 protein: CATQDRGYGYTF
CDR3 DNA: TGTGCCACCCAAGACAGGGGCTATGGCTACACCTTC

J gene: TRBJ1-2
V gene: TRBV19
D gene: NA
clone size: NA
CDR3 protein: CASIRNRGDYGYTF
CDR3 DNA: TGTGCCAGTATCCGTAACCGGGGCGACTATGGCTACACCTTC

J gene: TRBJ1-4
V gene: TRBV6-6
D gene: NA
clone size: NA
CDR3 protein: CASLRGATNEKLFF
CDR3 DNA: TGTGCCAGCCTCCGGGGAGCGACTAATGAAAAACTGTTTTTT

J gene: TRBJ2-1
V gene: TRBV7-3
D gene: TRBD1
clone size: medium-sized
CDR3 protein: CASSLGTGVNEQFF
CDR3 DNA: TGTGCCAGCAGCTTAGGAACAGGGGTAAATGAGCAGTTCTTC

J gene: TRBJ2-7
V gene: TRBV6-5
D gene: NA
clone size: NA
CDR3 protein: CASSYSTGTYEQYF
CDR3 DNA: TGTGCCAGCAGTTACTCTACAGGGACCTACGAGCAGTACTTC

J gene: TRBJ2-1
V gene: TRBV7-7
D gene: TRBD2
clone size: NA
CDR3 protein: CASSPGTSGRSDEQFF
CDR3 DNA: TGTGCTAGCAGCCCCGGGACTAGCGGGAGGAGCGATGAGCAGTTCTTC